The present TCR beta chain was sequenced within a study of human T cells and chemical hapten exposure. The overall study: Patients were given diphenylcyclopropenone on the scalp weekly across the approximately 25-week study. Across samples, TCR yields varied, mostly owing to small differences in pooled library volumes. Findings and limits, study-wide: Significantly more large CDR3 similarity clusters were formed by expanded TCRs than by controls. Donors, who had alopecia, may show an immune response that differs from healthy people's.

This clonotype was observed at least ten times. Its antigen is still unknown. Germline CDR1 reads MNHEY; CDR2 reads SVGEGT. Trimming cost V 0 bases and J 0 bases, with 21 bases left between them. The CDR3 has 20 amino acids. Regarding time point: patch test 2, 6 weeks after DPC sensitization. Treatment meaning: therapeutic diphenylcyclopropenone sensitization with weekly scalp DPC. TCRdb redid the calling of the RACE reads with MiXCR, one entry per CDR3 protein. The sample contains fewer than 85,000 distinct CDR3 sequences, roughly 12% of which appear only once. V gene TRBV6-2 or TRBV6-3 combines with J gene TRBJ2-1, with a tentative D call TRBD1 (6 bases). The source is a young man with alopecia areata. Some clones in this sample may be carry-over from other donors' samples. The sample consisted of whole blood, taken in connection with sensitization to the hapten diphenylcyclopropenone (DPC). This CDR3 reads CASSYSGAWTLGNSYNEQFF. CDR3 sequence (DNA): TGTGCCAGCAGTTACTCGGGGGCTTGGACACTGGGCAACTCCTACAATGAGCAGTTCTTC.